This T cell receptor (beta chain) emerged from a study of vaccination effects on CD4 cells after COVID-19. CD4+ T cell isolation took place after nine to eleven days of culture. Measured with immunoSEQ multiplex PCR; TCRdb has only the in-frame clones, and not every one. The profile shows about 47,000 clones, around 76% of them singletons. For this clone: Its antigen is undetermined.

The germline V gene has CDR1 SGHRS and CDR2 YFSETQ. The CDR3 spans 15 residues. The V gene end was trimmed by 4 bases and the J gene end by 0 bases; junction bases not matched to a gene: 5. The chain employs TRBV5-1 and TRBJ2-7; 9 bases agree with TRBD2. Specimen: CD4+ T cells from PBMCs cultured without peptide, collected before COVID-19 vaccination. The sequence was obtained from a human donor who had a prior SARS-CoV-2 infection. In nucleotides, the CDR3 is TGCGCCAGCAGCCCGCGGGGGGGCAACTCCTACGAGCAGTACTTC. Protein: CASSPRGGNSYEQYF.